This T cell receptor (beta chain) emerged from a study of T cells expressing NK-cell markers. Study results and caveats: Dominant NKG2C+ clonotypes made up about 1.0-7.5% of CD8+ T cells in roughly 6 donors.

The CDR3 consists of 15 residues. From germline, CDR1 is SGHKS and CDR2 YYEKEE (reference sequence). TCRdb reprocessed the 5' RACE reads, keeping one entry per CDR3 protein, no DNA. This repertoire includes some 280,000 distinct CDR3 sequences. Note on this clonotype: What it binds is unknown.

The rearrangement joins TRBV5-5 to TRBJ2-1. This TCR derives from a young man in good health. The sequenced sample consisted of blood T cells: a sorted CD56 or NKG2C T cell subset, CD4+ or CD8+ T cells, or bulk PBMC T cells (not recorded which). The CDR3 spells CASSLETESYNEQFF.